This TCR beta chain was profiled in a study of blood T cell repertoires in COVID-19. The V gene's germline CDR1 is SEHNR and CDR2 FQNEAQ (reference sequence). Trimming took 5 bases from V and 0 from J, leaving 14 bases between them. The length of the CDR3 is 16 residues. Assay: immunoSEQ multiplex PCR; the TCRdb copy retains only in-frame clones and omits some. The table lists some 200,000 clones, roughly 90% of them singletons. Researchers sorted participants into cohorts using their self-reported clinical history. The chain has TRBV7-9 and TRBJ2-1, with D hard to call. This clonotype originated in a woman in her late teens or twenties who had recovered from COVID-19. The sequenced sample consisted of PBMCs or T cells enriched from blood (not recorded which). The CDR3 sequence is CASSLSRVSSYNEQFF. The CDR3 DNA sequence: TGTGCCAGCAGCCTGTCCCGTGTTAGCTCCTACAATGAGCAGTTCTTC.